This T cell receptor beta chain originates from a study of blood T cell repertoires in COVID-19. Across the study: Some COVID-19 samples were acute and others convalescent; all came from the United States, Italy and Spain.

This clone was detected only a few times. As handled by the study authors: Using reference gene primer amplification, nucleated cell counts were estimated. Assay: immunoSEQ multiplex PCR; the TCRdb copy retains only in-frame clones and omits some. D and trimming come from the DNA, and the V and J calls and clone size come from that table. The sample consists of 150,000 to 180,000 clones, roughly 84% of them appearing once. The sequenced sample was peripheral blood. This receptor was taken from a man aged 60 to 75 with COVID-19, enrolled during active disease.

In DNA, the CDR3 is TGTGCCAGCAGTGACCTCCGGAGGACTGAAGCTTTCTTT. This encodes CASSDLRRTEAFF. The rearrangement joins TRBV25-1 to TRBJ1-1; D gene ambiguous. The V end lost 3 bases, the J end lost 5 bases, and 10 bases lay between the germline ends. From germline, CDR1 is MGHDK and CDR2 SYGVNS. The CDR3 sequence is 13 residues long.